A selection of T cell receptor beta chains follows, all from one sample in a study of cytomegalovirus exposure and HLA in healthy donors. The assay was immunoSEQ multiplex PCR, and TCRdb's table has in-frame clones only and misses some. The repertoire includes 70,000 to 90,000 clones, just over 70% of them detected once, and over 4.5% sits in the top ten. Sequenced sample: PBMCs. The receptor set was obtained from a man aged 60 to 75 in good health and CMV-seropositive. Each CDR3 is given with its conserved first and last residue. D genes are given only for firm matches. Clone size, where shown, is once, few, many, or a class for clones that have expanded.

v_gene	d_gene	abundance	j_gene	CDR3aa	CDR3nt
TRBV9	TRBD2	.	TRBJ2-5	CASSAGLAGGGQETQYF	TGTGCCAGCAGCGCAGGACTAGCGGGGGGGGGTCAAGAGACCCAGTACTTC
TRBV18	TRBD1	.	TRBJ2-2	CASSPGQASNTGELFF	TGTGCCAGCTCACCAGGACAGGCGTCGAACACCGGGGAGCTGTTTTTT
TRBV7-6	TRBD2	.	TRBJ2-1	CASSPNGLAGGEQFF	TGTGCCAGCAGTCCTAATGGACTAGCGGGGGGTGAGCAGTTCTTC
TRBV19	.	.	TRBJ2-1	CASSPWTGNYNEQFF	TGTGCCAGTAGTCCCTGGACGGGAAACTACAATGAGCAGTTCTTC
TRBV19	.	once	TRBJ1-2	CASSARGNYGYTF	TGTGCCAGTAGTGCAAGGGGTAACTATGGCTACACCTTC
TRBV6-5	.	.	TRBJ2-5	CASSHSTGFQETQYF	TGTGCCAGCAGCCATTCCACGGGGTTCCAAGAGACCCAGTACTTC
TRBV19	.	.	TRBJ2-2	CASTPSHLNTGELFF	TGTGCCAGTACCCCGAGCCACCTGAACACCGGGGAGCTGTTTTTT
TRBV9	TRBD1	.	TRBJ1-1	CASSAQGVAEAFF	TGTGCCAGCAGCGCACAGGGGGTGGCTGAAGCTTTCTTT
TRBV29-1	TRBD1	few	TRBJ2-2	CSVRDRLTGELFF	TGCAGCGTTAGGGACAGACTCACCGGGGAGCTGTTTTTT
TRBV2	.	.	TRBJ2-7	CASSELASFYEQYF	TGTGCCAGCAGTGAATTGGCTAGCTTCTACGAGCAGTACTTC
TRBV4-1	TRBD2	few	TRBJ2-3	CASSHLPAGAGLTDTQYF	TGCGCCAGCAGCCACTTACCGGCGGGAGCGGGGCTCACAGATACGCAGTATTTT
TRBV7-2	TRBD1	.	TRBJ2-2	CASSPGQESGELFF	TGTGCCAGCAGTCCCGGACAGGAGTCCGGGGAGCTGTTTTTT
TRBV9	.	.	TRBJ1-6	CASSPDTYNSPLHF	TGTGCCAGCAGCCCAGACACTTATAATTCACCCCTCCACTTT
TRBV5-1	.	.	TRBJ1-2	CASSSSLPGDLSRGYTF	TGCGCCAGCAGCTCCTCACTTCCAGGGGATCTCTCTCGGGGCTACACCTTC
TRBV5-1	TRBD2	once	TRBJ2-7	CASSGTSPFDEQYF	TGCGCCAGCAGCGGGACTAGCCCTTTTGACGAGCAGTACTTC
TRBV7-6	.	.	TRBJ1-6	CASSLGPGTASPLHF	TGTGCCAGCAGCTTAGGTCCAGGAACAGCTTCACCCCTCCACTTT
TRBV7-9	TRBD1	few	TRBJ1-6	CASSRGTGSQKNSPLHF	TGTGCCAGCAGCCGGGGGACAGGCAGTCAAAAAAATTCACCCCTCCACTTT
TRBV7-9	.	few	TRBJ2-2	CSSSFGSTGELFF	TGTTCCAGCAGCTTTGGCTCCACCGGGGAGCTGTTTTTT
TRBV18	.	.	TRBJ1-1	CASSPRGGVGTEAFF	TGTGCCAGCTCACCCCGGGGGGGGGTTGGCACTGAAGCTTTCTTT
TRBV7-3	TRBD1	few	TRBJ1-2	CASSPTGTGALEHGYTF	TGTGCCAGCAGCCCAACCGGGACAGGAGCATTGGAACATGGCTACACCTTC
TRBV2	TRBD1	.	TRBJ1-2	CASSDRGRGYTF	TGTGCCAGCAGTGACAGGGGGCGAGGCTACACCTTC
TRBV18	.	.	TRBJ2-3	CASSPSAGVYTQYF	TGTGCCAGCTCACCATCGGCAGGGGTATATACGCAGTATTTT
TRBV2	TRBD1	.	TRBJ1-2	CASTSGQGGYTF	TGTGCCAGCACCTCCGGACAGGGTGGCTACACCTTC
TRBV15	.	.	TRBJ2-7	CATSPTRLGHEQYF	TGTGCCACCAGCCCTACCCGACTAGGCCACGAGCAGTACTTC
TRBV13	.	.	TRBJ1-2	CASSLVRGPSGYTF	TGTGCCAGCAGCTTAGTAAGGGGCCCGAGTGGCTACACCTTC